A selection of T cell receptor beta chains follows, all from one sample in a study of control samples from healthy donors and cancer patients. Measured with immunoSEQ multiplex PCR; TCRdb has only the in-frame clones, and not every one. The sample holds some 410,000 clones, 90% seen once. Sequencing was carried out using PBMCs. The receptors were gathered from a man between 40 and 49 years old with head and neck cancer. The conserved cysteine and the conserved F or W are not part of the CDR3 here. Each record gives: V gene, J gene, CDR3 protein.

TRBV4-2	TRBJ2-1	ASSQVSARPGEQF
TRBV10-1	TRBJ1-2	ASSDSSYGYT
TRBV3-1/TRBV3-2	TRBJ2-5	ASSQQSGVEETQY
TRBV29-1	TRBJ2-1	SVEDRWTSIYNEQF
TRBV28	TRBJ2-7	ASSSSGGLSYEQY
TRBV7-8	TRBJ2-7	ASSLVGTGYSYEQY
TRBV9	TRBJ2-6	ASSVGRAGANVLT
TRBV7-8	TRBJ2-1	ASSLGVGQNEQF
TRBV3-1/TRBV3-2	TRBJ2-4	ASSQASGPRVWDIQY
TRBV10-2	TRBJ2-7	ASTGTSGSIYEQY
TRBV12-5	TRBJ1-5	ASGVPYGGNQPQH
TRBV6-5	TRBJ2-1	ASSQTSLSYNEQF
TRBV3-1/TRBV3-2	TRBJ1-1	ASGRQGVSEAF